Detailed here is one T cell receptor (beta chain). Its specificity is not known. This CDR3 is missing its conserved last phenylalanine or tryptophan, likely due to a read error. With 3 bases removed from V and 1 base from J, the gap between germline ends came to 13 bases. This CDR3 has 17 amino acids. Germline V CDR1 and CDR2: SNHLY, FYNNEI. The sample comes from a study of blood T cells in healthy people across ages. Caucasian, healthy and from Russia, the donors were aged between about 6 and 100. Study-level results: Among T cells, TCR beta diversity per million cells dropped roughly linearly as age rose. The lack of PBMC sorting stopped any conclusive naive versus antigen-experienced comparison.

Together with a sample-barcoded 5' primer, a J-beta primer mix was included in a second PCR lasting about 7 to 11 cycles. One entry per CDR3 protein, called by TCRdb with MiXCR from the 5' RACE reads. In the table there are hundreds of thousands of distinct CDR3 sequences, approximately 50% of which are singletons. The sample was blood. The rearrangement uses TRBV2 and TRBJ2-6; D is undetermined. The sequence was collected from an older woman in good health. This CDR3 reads CASSDDRRPSGANVLTL. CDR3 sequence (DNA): TGTGCCAGCAGTGACGATAGACGGCCGTCTGGGGCCAACGTCCTGACTCTC.